This TCR beta chain was documented in a study of OX40 agonist ivuxolimab in advanced cancers. Study details: An agonistic anti-OX40 (CD134) antibody, ivuxolimab, was used to treat the patients. Head and neck, renal cell, melanoma or hepatocellular carcinoma were the cancers that dose-escalation patients had. Prior anti-PD-1, anti-PD-L1 or anti-CTLA-4 therapy did not bar entry, and around 39% had some.

Here immunoSEQ multiplex PCR was the method, and the copy in TCRdb shows in-frame clones only, minus some. Of about 80,000 clones in the sample, almost 85% were seen once. The length of the CDR3 is 12 residues. V lost 6 bases and J 7 bases, leaving 12 bases between the germline ends. The germline V gene encodes CDR1 SGHTA and CDR2 FQGNSA. This clone showed up just a few times. As yet, its antigen is unknown. Study-level findings and limits: Average numbers of expanded clones were greater in CD8+ T cells than in CD4+.

The sequence came from an adult with an advanced solid tumor such as melanoma, head and neck, liver or kidney cancer. The gene calls are TRBV7-2 and TRBJ1-2, with D perhaps matching TRBD1 (5 bases). The material sequenced was CD4+ or CD8+ T cells sorted from blood, taken in a trial of the OX40 agonist ivuxolimab. Here the CDR3 reads CASSRVGGGYTF. CDR3 in DNA: TGTGCCAGCAGTCGAGTCGGGGGTGGCTACACCTTC.